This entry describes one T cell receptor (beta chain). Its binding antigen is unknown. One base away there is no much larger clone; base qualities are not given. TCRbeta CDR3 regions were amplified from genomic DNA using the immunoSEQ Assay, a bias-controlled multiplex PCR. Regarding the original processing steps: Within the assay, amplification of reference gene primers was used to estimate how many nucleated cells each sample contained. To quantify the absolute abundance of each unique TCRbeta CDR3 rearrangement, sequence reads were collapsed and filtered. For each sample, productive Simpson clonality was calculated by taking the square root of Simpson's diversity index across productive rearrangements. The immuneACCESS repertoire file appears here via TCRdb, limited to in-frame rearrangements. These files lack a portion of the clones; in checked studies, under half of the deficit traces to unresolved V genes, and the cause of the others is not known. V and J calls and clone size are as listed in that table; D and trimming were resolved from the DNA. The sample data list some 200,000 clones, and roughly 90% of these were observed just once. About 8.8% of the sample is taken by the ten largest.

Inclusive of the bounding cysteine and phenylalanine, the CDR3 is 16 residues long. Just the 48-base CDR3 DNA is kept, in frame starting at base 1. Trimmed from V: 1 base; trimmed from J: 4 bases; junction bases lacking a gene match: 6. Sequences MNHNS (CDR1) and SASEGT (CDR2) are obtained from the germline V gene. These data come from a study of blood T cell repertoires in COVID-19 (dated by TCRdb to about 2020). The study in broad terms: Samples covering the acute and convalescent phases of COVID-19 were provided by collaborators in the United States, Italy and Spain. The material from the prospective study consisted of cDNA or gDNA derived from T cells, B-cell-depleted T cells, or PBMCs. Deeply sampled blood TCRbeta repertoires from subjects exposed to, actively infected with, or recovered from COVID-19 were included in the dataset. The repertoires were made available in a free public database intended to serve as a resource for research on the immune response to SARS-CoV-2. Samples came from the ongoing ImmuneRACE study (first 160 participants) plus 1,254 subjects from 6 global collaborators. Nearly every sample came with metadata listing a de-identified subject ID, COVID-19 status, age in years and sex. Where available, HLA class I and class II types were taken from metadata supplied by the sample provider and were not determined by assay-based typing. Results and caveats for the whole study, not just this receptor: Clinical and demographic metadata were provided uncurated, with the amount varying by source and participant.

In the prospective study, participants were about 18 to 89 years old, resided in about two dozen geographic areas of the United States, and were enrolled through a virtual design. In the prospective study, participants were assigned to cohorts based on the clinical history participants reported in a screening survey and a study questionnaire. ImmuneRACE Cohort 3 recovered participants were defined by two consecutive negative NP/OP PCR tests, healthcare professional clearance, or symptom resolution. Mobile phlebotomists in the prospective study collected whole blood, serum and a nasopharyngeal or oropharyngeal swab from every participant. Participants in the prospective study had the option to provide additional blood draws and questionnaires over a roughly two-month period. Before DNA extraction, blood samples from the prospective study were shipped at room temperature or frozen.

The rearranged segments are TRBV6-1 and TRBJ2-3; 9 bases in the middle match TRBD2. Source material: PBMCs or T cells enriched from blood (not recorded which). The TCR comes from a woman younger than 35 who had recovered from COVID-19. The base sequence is TGTGCCAGCAGTGAAGAAATAGCGGGGGCCGCAGATACGCAGTATTTT. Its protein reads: CASSEEIAGAADTQYF.